This paragraph covers one T cell receptor (beta chain) sequence. Its antigen is as yet unknown. Calling Graves' hyperthyroidism stable meant ophthalmopathy did not progress within 18 months. Patients aged 18 to 65 had newly diagnosed hyperthyroidism lasting under 2 months. This specimen comes from a study of T cells in Graves' hyperthyroidism and ophthalmopathy. Study-level results: In the analysis, a 13 V-J model separated ophthalmopathy from stable hyperthyroidism. For ophthalmopathy, model prediction preceded onset by a median approximately 6 months.

Amplification of TCR beta CDR3 regions used RNA as the template. HTBI primers drove first-round RT-PCR of the TCR CDR3. TCRdb re-called the multiplex PCR reads through MiXCR, storing one row per CDR3 protein. The sample lists around 350,000 distinct CDR3 sequences; roughly 25% were seen once. There are 14 residues in the CDR3. V dropped 3 bases and J dropped 3 bases, with 12 bases sitting between them. The germline V gene encodes CDR1 MNHNS and CDR2 SASEGT. V and J are TRBV6-1 and TRBJ2-7, with D unclear. Sequences were obtained from blood. The source of this sequence is a man aged 50-60 years with Graves' hyperthyroidism. The CDR3 sequence is CASSEEHNLYEQYF. In DNA form, the CDR3 reads TGTGCCAGCAGTGAGGAGCATAACCTCTACGAGCAGTACTTC.